One and the same sample provided the 28 T cell receptor beta chains below, sequenced in a study of cytomegalovirus exposure and HLA in healthy donors (dated by TCRdb to 2017 to 2019). Libraries came from the immunoSEQ multiplex PCR assay. For the multiplex PCR, a mixture combining 60 forward primers for TCR Vbeta segments and 13 reverse primers for TCR Jbeta segments was used. What TCRdb holds here is the immuneACCESS table cut down to in-frame rearrangements. Part of the clones is not present; checked against another copy, under half of the missing clones reflect an unresolved V gene, and the others are unexplained. Recorded for this sample are 110,000 to 150,000 clones; around 70% of them occurred a single time. Under 2% of the sample belongs to the ten largest clones. Sequenced material: PBMCs. These receptors all come from a woman aged 25-40 years in good health and CMV-seronegative.

The gene calls are TRBV10-3 and TRBJ1-2, with D perhaps matching TRBD1 (6 bases). The CDR3 extends over 13 amino acids. CDR1 and CDR2 from the germline V gene are ENHRY and SYGVKD. Trimming cost V 6 bases and J 4 bases, with 12 bases left between them. CDR3 residues: CAISLDSFYGYTF. In DNA, the CDR3 is TGTGCCATCAGCTTGGACAGTTTCTATGGCTACACCTTC.

This clone was detected a few times. The identical CDR3 is also encoded by other nucleotide sequences in the sample. This rearrangement joins TRBV28 to TRBJ1-4, with TRBD1 identical over 7 bases. There are 14 residues in the CDR3. V lost 3 bases, J lost 2 bases, and 0 bases stayed unmatched. The germline V gene encodes CDR1 MDHEN and CDR2 SYDVKM. The CDR3 nucleotides are TGTGCCAGCAGTTTGACAGGGACTAATGAAAAACTGTTTTTT. Its protein is CASSLTGTNEKLFF.

The rearrangement uses TRBV19 and TRBJ1-5; 8 bases are a match to TRBD1. The CDR3 has 13 amino acids. CDR1 LNHDA and CDR2 SQIVND come from the germline V gene (reference sequence). Trimming removed 10 bases from V and 4 bases from J; junction bases left unmatched: 6. The chain's CDR3 is CATTRDRNQPQHF. CDR3 sequence (DNA): TGTGCCACTACTAGGGACAGGAATCAGCCCCAGCATTTT.

The table lists this clone with a few counts. The V gene is TRBV7-6, the J gene TRBJ1-1; D may be TRBD1 (5 bases). V dropped 6 bases and J dropped 3 bases, with 14 bases sitting between them. CDR1 is SGHVS and CDR2 is FNYEAQ in the germline V gene. CDR3 length equals 14 residues. The CDR3 region is CASRPSWGDTEAFF. CDR3 nucleotide sequence: TGTGCCAGCAGGCCGAGCTGGGGGGACACTGAAGCTTTCTTT.

The J gene is TRBJ2-6, the V gene TRBV19, with D hard to call. The CDR3 has 14 residues. Germline V gene sequence: CDR1 LNHDA, CDR2 SQIVND (reference sequence). V lost 5 bases, J lost 0 bases, and 5 bases lay in between. This chain's CDR3 is CASSESSGANVLTF. CDR3 DNA sequence: TGTGCCAGTAGTGAGTCCTCTGGGGCCAACGTCCTGACTTTC.

For this clone: Compared with germline, one end of the junction differs, possibly owing to a read error. This chain joins TRBV7-7 and TRBJ2-5, with TRBD2 matching 11 bases. CDR1 and CDR2 from the germline V gene are SSHAT and FNYEAQ (reference sequence). The CDR3 has 16 amino acids. CDR3 amino acids: CASSSISGGAGETQYF. The DNA of the CDR3 is TGTGCTAGCAGCTCTATTAGCGGGGGGGCTGGGGAGACCCAGTACTTC.

The V and J genes are TRBV6-4 and TRBJ2-7; 7 bases are shared with TRBD2. Germline trimming cut 1 base from V and 3 bases from J; bases unmatched to any gene: 24. CDR1 and CDR2 (germline): MRHNA, SNTAGT. The CDR3 is made up of 21 amino acids. This chain's CDR3 is CASSDFKCSGRGTLSYYEQYF. CDR3 coding DNA: TGTGCCAGCAGTGACTTTAAATGCAGCGGGCGGGGGACCCTCTCCTACTACGAGCAGTACTTC.

The J gene is TRBJ1-5, the V gene TRBV5-1; 8 positions match TRBD1. CDR1 and CDR2 from the germline V gene are SGHRS and YFSETQ. Losses at the gene ends were 0 bases for V and 5 bases for J; bases not matched to a gene: 7. The CDR3 length is 16 residues. The CDR3 region is CASSLGITGGDQPQHF. For the CDR3, the DNA is TGCGCCAGCAGCTTGGGTATAACAGGGGGAGATCAGCCCCAGCATTTT.

The chain links TRBV7-9 to TRBJ1-1, with 7 bases identical to TRBD1. The CDR3 covers 14 residues. The V segment lost 1 base and the J segment 7 bases; nucleotides outside the gene matches: 6. Germline CDR1 and CDR2: SEHNR and FQNEAQ (reference sequence). The chain's CDR3 is CASSLGPAGGEAFF. CDR3 coding DNA: TGTGCCAGCAGCTTAGGACCGGCAGGGGGTGAAGCTTTCTTT.

About this clone: The same CDR3 can be traced to other DNA sequences in this sample. The gene calls are TRBV5-4 and TRBJ1-4; a weak D match, TRBD1 (6 bases). CDR1 is SGHNT and CDR2 is YYREEE in the germline V gene (reference sequence). V gave up 4 bases and J gave up 4 bases, with 17 bases separating them. The CDR3 totals 16 residues. CDR3 nucleotides: TGTGCCAGCAGCCAGGCCCAGGGGAGACTTAATGAAAAACTGTTTTTT. Residues: CASSQAQGRLNEKLFF.

This clone appeared a single time. The CDR3 DNA reads as TGCGCCAGCAGCCGCCACCCCGGGACTACCACATACGAGCAGTACTTC. Its protein is CASSRHPGTTTYEQYF. The chain combines TRBV4-1 with TRBJ2-7; TRBD2 aligns across 7 bases. The CDR3 contains 16 residues. The J segment lost 4 bases and the V segment lost 4 bases, leaving 13 bases of the junction unmatched. Germline V gives CDR1 MGHRA, CDR2 YSYEKL.

The genes are TRBV19 and TRBJ1-1; 8 bases fit TRBD1. Germline trimming cut 7 bases from V and 3 bases from J; bases unmatched to any gene: 7. There are 14 residues in the CDR3. Germline CDR1 and CDR2: LNHDA and SQIVND (reference sequence). The CDR3 DNA follows: TGTGCCAGTACCTTCGACAGGGGCTACACTGAAGCTTTCTTT. Translation gives CASTFDRGYTEAFF.

The V and J genes are TRBV2 and TRBJ1-2; unclear D gene. CDR1 and CDR2 (germline): SNHLY, FYNNEI. CDR3 length: 12 amino acids. With 6 bases removed from V and 4 bases from J, the gap between germline ends came to 9 bases. The CDR3 coding sequence is TGTGCCAGCAGCCGTGGGAGCTATGGCTACACCTTC. Its protein is CASSRGSYGYTF.

V is TRBV18 and J is TRBJ1-2; D not resolved. Trimming took 1 base from V and 1 from J, leaving 22 bases between them. Per the germline V gene, CDR1 is KGHSH and CDR2 is LQKENI. This CDR3 has 19 amino acids. In DNA form, the CDR3 reads TGTGCCAGCTCACCACGGGAGGCTCTCCTTCCAGTTTATAACTATGGCTACACCTTC. Protein product: CASSPREALLPVYNYGYTF.

The gene calls are TRBV6-5 and TRBJ1-1; D uncertain. Per germline, CDR1 MNHEY and CDR2 SVGAGI. This CDR3 is 13 amino acids long. V lost 9 bases, J lost 0 bases, and 11 bases lay in between. CDR3 region: CASKRELNTEAFF. CDR3 bases: TGTGCCAGTAAGAGGGAATTGAACACTGAAGCTTTCTTT.

The chain combines TRBV28 with TRBJ1-5, with D perhaps TRBD1 (6 bases). The CDR3 runs 14 residues. Trimming took 6 bases from V and 6 from J, leaving 15 bases between them. Germline lookup yields CDR1 MDHEN and CDR2 SYDVKM. The CDR3 bases are TGTGCCAGCAGCTTAGGACAGTCCGTTCAGCCCCAGCATTTT. This gives the protein CASSLGQSVQPQHF.

J is TRBJ1-1 and V is TRBV4-1, with 7 bases lining up with TRBD1. Looked up from germline, CDR1 is MGHRA and CDR2 is YSYEKL. Germline trimming cut 5 bases from V and 0 bases from J; bases unmatched to any gene: 6. The CDR3 contains 15 residues. The CDR3 region has the DNA TGCGCCAGCAGCAAAGGGACAGCCATGAACACTGAAGCTTTCTTT. Translated: CASSKGTAMNTEAFF.

This chain uses TRBV28 with TRBJ2-7; TRBD2 aligns across 14 bases. Germline lookup yields CDR1 MDHEN and CDR2 SYDVKM. J was trimmed by 4 bases and V by 4 bases; bases with no gene match: 6. The CDR3 runs 16 residues. CDR3 in DNA: TGTGCCAGCAGTTCTCACGGACTAGCGGGGGGATACGAGCAGTACTTC. Protein sequence: CASSSHGLAGGYEQYF.

The J gene is TRBJ2-5, the V gene TRBV6-1; a possible D gene is TRBD2 (5 bases). V was trimmed by 5 bases and J by 4 bases, leaving 14 bases between them. The CDR3 spans 14 residues. The V gene's germline CDR1 is MNHNS and CDR2 SASEGT. The CDR3 spells CASSPTMSGETQYF. The CDR3 DNA reads TGTGCCAGCAGTCCCACGATGAGCGGAGAGACCCAGTACTTC.

J is TRBJ1-2 and V is TRBV2; D remains ambiguous. The CDR3 extends over 13 amino acids. The germline V gene has CDR1 SNHLY and CDR2 FYNNEI. V lost 4 bases to trimming and J lost 8 bases, with 14 bases between them. CDR3 in DNA: TGTGCCAGCAGTGGAGGAGGTATCGGAGGCTACACCTTC. It specifies CASSGGGIGGYTF.

The chain has TRBV14 and TRBJ2-2, with a weak D call TRBD1 (6 bases). The CDR3 runs 15 residues. Germline V gives CDR1 SGHDN, CDR2 FVKESK. Trimming cost V 5 bases and J 1 base, with 11 bases left between them. DNA of the CDR3: TGTGCCAGCAGCTTCGGGACACAGAACACCGGGGAGCTGTTTTTT. It yields the protein CASSFGTQNTGELFF.

This clone was seen a few times. The J gene is TRBJ1-4, the V gene TRBV6-6; a weak D match, TRBD1 (5 bases). The V end was cut by 10 bases, the J end by 8 bases, with 14 bases between. The CDR3 runs 12 residues. Germline CDR1 MNHNY, CDR2 SVGAGI (reference sequence). The CDR3 DNA reads TGTGCCACCGCACAGGCTCCAGAAAAACTGTTTTTT. Residues: CATAQAPEKLFF.

The rearrangement links TRBV10-3 to TRBJ2-3; 12 bases map to TRBD2. Unmatched junction bases numbered 4, after V lost 6 bases and J lost 3 bases. The germline CDR1 and CDR2 sequences are ENHRY and SYGVKD. CDR3 length equals 15 residues. CDR3 protein: CAISLGLAGTDTQYF. The CDR3 DNA is TGTGCCATCAGCCTTGGACTAGCGGGGACAGATACGCAGTATTTT.

This clone was seen a single time. The chain has TRBV5-4 and TRBJ1-1; a weak D match, TRBD1 (6 bases). The CDR3 covers 16 residues. The germline V and J ends were trimmed by 0 bases and 3 bases, with 15 bases remaining between them. Germline CDR1 reads SGHNT; CDR2 reads YYREEE (reference sequence). The CDR3 spells CASSLERTEMDTEAFF. The CDR3 bases are TGTGCCAGCAGCTTGGAAAGGACAGAAATGGACACTGAAGCTTTCTTT.

The chain couples TRBV19 to TRBJ2-7, with 8 nucleotides matching TRBD2. The J segment lost 6 bases and the V segment lost 7 bases, leaving 17 bases of the junction unmatched. The CDR3 is made up of 16 amino acids. Looked up from germline, CDR1 is LNHDA and CDR2 is SQIVND (reference sequence). The CDR3 sequence: CASKVGERERVVEQYF. The CDR3 nucleotides read TGTGCCAGTAAAGTGGGGGAGCGGGAGAGAGTTGTCGAGCAGTACTTC. The full variable domain, in which reference TRBV19 and TRBJ2-7 provide the parts outside the CDR3, is DGGITQSPKYLFRKEGQNVTLSCEQNLNHDAMYWYRQDPGQGLRLIYYSQIVNDFQKGDIAEGYSVSREKKESFPLTVTSAQKNPTAFYLCASKVGERERVVEQYFGPGTRLTVT.

This clone appeared a single time. The germline gene is not matched at one end of the junction; a read error may be the cause. Here the CDR3 reads CASSLFGVTRELFF. The CDR3 DNA reads TGTGCCAGCAGCTTATTCGGGGTCACCAGGGAGCTGTTTTTT. The J gene is TRBJ2-2, the V gene TRBV11-2, with a possible D match to TRBD2 (5 bases). The CDR3 covers 14 residues. Per germline, CDR1 SGHAT and CDR2 FQNNGV.

The chain links TRBV9 to TRBJ2-3; weak D call: TRBD1 (5 bases). CDR1 is SGDLS, CDR2 YYNGEE, per germline. V shed 4 bases and J shed 2 bases, with 11 bases lying between them. This CDR3 comprises 14 residues. The CDR3 DNA is TGTGCCAGCAGCCCCGCCGGACACACAGATACGCAGTATTTT. It codes for CASSPAGHTDTQYF.

This clone occurred many times. The CDR3 nucleotides are TGTGCCAGCAGTGGAAGCGGGTCCTACAATGAGCAGTTCTTC. Translated: CASSGSGSYNEQFF. The chain employs TRBV6-4 and TRBJ2-1, with D possibly TRBD2 on 6 matching bases. The CDR3 covers 14 residues. Germline V gene data show CDR1 as MRHNA and CDR2 as SNTAGT. V was shortened by 4 bases and J by 1 base, with 8 bases between the two germline ends.